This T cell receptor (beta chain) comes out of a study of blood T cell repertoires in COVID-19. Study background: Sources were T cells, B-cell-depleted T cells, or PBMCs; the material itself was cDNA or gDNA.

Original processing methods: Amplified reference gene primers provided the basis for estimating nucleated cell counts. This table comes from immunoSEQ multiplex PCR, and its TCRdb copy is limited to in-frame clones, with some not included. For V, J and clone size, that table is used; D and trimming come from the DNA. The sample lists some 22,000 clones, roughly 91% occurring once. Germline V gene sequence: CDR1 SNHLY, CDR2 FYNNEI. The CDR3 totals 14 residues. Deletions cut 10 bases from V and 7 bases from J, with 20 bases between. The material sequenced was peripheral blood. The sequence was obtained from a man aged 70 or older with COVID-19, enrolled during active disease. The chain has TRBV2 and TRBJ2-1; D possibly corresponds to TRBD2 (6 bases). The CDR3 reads CANAFPGTPNEQFF. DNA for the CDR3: TGTGCCAACGCCTTCCCCGGGACTCCTAATGAGCAGTTCTTC.